This TCR beta chain was identified in a study of shared clonotypes between healthy human individuals. Sequencing used immunoSEQ multiplex PCR; TCRdb keeps in-frame clones, though not all of them. The sample has fewer than 1.8 million clones, just under 99% seen once. Germline loops: CDR1 KGHSH, CDR2 LQKENI. The CDR3 totals 18 residues. Unmatched junction bases numbered 8, after V lost 4 bases and J lost 2 bases. Overall study findings and caveats: Across a handful of donors, naive CD4 shared roughly 5%, naive CD8 3.5% to 4%, memory CD4 2% to 2.5%, memory CD8 around 0.42%.

A remark on this clone: Its antigen remains unidentified.

This receptor was obtained from a man aged 25-40 years in good health. The chain links TRBV18 to TRBJ2-4, with 13 bases identical to TRBD2. Sequencing was done on a sample of naive CD4+ T cells sorted from blood. The subset is: CD45RA+ positively selected. CDR3 region: CASSLLGTSGTTKNIQYF. Written as DNA, the CDR3 is TGTGCCAGCTCACTTCTCGGGACTAGCGGGACCACCAAAAACATTCAGTACTTC.